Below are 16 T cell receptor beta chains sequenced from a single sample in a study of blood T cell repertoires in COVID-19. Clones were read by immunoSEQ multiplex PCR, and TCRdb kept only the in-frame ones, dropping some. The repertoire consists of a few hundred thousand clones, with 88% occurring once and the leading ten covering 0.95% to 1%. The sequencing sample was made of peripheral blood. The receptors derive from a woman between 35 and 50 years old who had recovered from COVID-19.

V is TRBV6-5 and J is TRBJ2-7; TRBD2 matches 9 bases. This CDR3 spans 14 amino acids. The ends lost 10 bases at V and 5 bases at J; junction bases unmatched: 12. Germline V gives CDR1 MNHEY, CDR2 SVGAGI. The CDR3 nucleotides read TGTGCCACCTCCTTAGCGGGAGTACGCCACGAGCAGTACTTC. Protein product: CATSLAGVRHEQYF.

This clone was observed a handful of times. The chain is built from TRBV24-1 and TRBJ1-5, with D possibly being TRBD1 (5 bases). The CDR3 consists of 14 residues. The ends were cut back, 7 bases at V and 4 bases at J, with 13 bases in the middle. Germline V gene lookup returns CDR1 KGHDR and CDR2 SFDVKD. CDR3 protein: CATRGQGKNQPQHF. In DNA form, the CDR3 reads TGTGCCACCAGGGGGCAGGGAAAAAATCAGCCCCAGCATTTT.

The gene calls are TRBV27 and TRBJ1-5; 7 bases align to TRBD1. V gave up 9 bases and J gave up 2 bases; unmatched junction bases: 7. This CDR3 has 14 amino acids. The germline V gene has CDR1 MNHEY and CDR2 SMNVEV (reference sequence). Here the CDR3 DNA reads TGTGCCAGAAGGGGGCGCTTGGGCAATCAGCCCCAGCATTTT. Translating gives CARRGRLGNQPQHF.

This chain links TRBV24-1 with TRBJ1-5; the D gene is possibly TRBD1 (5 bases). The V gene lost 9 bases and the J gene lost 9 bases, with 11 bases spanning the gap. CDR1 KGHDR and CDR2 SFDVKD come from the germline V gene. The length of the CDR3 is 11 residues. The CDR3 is CATGALSPQHF. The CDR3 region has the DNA TGTGCCACCGGGGCACTTTCGCCCCAGCATTTT.

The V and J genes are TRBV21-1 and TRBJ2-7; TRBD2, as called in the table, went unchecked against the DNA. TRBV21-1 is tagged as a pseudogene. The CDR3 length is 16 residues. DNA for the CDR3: TGTGCCAGCAGCACCACAAGAGCCCGGGACTACAACGAGCAGTACGTC. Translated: CASSTTRARDYNEQYV.

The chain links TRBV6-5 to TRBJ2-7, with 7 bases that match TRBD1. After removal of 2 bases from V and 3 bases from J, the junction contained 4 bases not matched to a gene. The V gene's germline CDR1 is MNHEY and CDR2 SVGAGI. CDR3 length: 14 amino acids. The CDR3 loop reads CASSYGDSRYEQYF. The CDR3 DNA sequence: TGTGCCAGCAGTTACGGGGACAGCCGCTACGAGCAGTACTTC.

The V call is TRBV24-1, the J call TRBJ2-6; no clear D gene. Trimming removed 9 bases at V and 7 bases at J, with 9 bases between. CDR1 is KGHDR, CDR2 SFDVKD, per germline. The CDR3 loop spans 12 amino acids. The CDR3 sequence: CATGPAANVLTF. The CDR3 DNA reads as TGTGCCACCGGGCCGGCTGCCAACGTCCTGACTTTC.

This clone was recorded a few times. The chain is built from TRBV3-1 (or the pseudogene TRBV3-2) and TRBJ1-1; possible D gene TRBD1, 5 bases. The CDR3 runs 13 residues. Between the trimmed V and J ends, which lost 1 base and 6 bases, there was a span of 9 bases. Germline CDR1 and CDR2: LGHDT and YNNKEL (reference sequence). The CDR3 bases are TGTGCCAGCAGCCAAGGATGGGGGGCTGAAGCTTTCTTT. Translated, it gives CASSQGWGAEAFF.

The CDR3 nucleotides are TGTGCCAGCTCACCAGGGACTAGCGTGGAGACCCAGTACTTC. Residues: CASSPGTSVETQYF. The chain is built from TRBV18 and TRBJ2-5; TRBD2 aligns across 10 bases. The CDR3 consists of 14 residues. Per germline, CDR1 KGHSH and CDR2 LQKENI. V gave up 2 bases and J gave up 5 bases; unmatched junction bases: 2.

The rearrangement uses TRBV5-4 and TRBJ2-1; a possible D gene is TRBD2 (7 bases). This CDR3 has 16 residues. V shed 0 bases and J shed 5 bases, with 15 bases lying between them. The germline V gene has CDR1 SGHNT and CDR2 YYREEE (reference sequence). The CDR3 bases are TGTGCCAGCAGCTTGGGGGGGGGCGGACGGAACAATGAGCAGTTCTTC. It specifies CASSLGGGGRNNEQFF.

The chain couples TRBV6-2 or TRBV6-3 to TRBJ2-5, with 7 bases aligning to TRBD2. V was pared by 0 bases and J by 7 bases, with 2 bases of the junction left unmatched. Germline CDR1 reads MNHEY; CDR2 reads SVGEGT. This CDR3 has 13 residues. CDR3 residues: CASSYSSGGTQYF. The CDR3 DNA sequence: TGTGCCAGCAGTTACTCGTCGGGAGGGACCCAGTACTTC.

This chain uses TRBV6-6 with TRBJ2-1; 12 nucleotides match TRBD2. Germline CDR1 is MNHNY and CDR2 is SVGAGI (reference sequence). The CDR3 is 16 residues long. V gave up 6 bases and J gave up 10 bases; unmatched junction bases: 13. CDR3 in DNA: TGTGCCAGCAGACCCCGACTAGCGGGAGCGGCTAGCGAGCAGTTCTTC. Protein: CASRPRLAGAASEQFF.

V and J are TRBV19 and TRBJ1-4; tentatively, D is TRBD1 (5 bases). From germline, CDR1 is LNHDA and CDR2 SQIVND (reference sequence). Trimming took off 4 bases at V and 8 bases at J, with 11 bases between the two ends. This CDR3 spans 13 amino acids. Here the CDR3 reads CASSTGRAEKLFF. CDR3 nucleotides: TGTGCCAGTAGTACCGGCAGGGCGGAAAAACTGTTTTTT.

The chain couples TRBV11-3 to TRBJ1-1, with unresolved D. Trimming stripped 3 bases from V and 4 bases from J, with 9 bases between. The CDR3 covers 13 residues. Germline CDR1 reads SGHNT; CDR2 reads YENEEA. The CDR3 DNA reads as TGTGCCAGCAGCTTCTTGGGGAGCACTGAAGCTTTCTTT. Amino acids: CASSFLGSTEAFF.

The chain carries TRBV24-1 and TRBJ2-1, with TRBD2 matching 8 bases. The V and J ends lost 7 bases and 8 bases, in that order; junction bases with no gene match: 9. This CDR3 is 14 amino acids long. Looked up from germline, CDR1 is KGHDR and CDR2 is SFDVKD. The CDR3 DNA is TGTGCCACCAGAAGTGGGGGGCGGGAGGATGAGCAGTTCTTC. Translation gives CATRSGGREDEQFF.

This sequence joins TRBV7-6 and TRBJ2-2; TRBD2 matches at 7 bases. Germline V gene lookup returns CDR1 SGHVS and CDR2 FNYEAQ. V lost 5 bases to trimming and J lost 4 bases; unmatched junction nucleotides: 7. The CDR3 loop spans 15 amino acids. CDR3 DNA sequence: TGTGCCAGCAGCCCCCTAGCGGCCCTCACCGGGGAGCTGTTTTTT. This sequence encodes CASSPLAALTGELFF. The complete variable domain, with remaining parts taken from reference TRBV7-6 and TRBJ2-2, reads GAGVSQSPRYKVTKRGQDVALRCDPISGHVSLYWYRQALGQGPEFLTYFNYEAQQDKSGLPNDRFSAERPEGSISTLTIQRTEQRDSAMYRCASSPLAALTGELFFGEGSRLTVL.